The present T cell receptor (beta chain) was sequenced within a study of CD8 T cells in Susac syndrome. General study points: The study acknowledged a relatively small number of individuals in its TCR sequencing and HLA analysis.

The V and J ends lost 0 bases and 0 bases respectively, with 15 bases between them. This CDR3 is 16 amino acids long. Germline V CDR1 and CDR2: DFQATT, SNEGSKA (reference sequence). Points on this clonotype: Its antigen is unknown.

Reverse transcription used roughly 0.45 to 1 ug RNA and random hexamers. The amplification used immunoSEQ multiplex PCR on TCR beta CDR3; it spanned 54 Vbeta and 13 Jbeta. TCRdb analysed the immunoSEQ multiplex PCR reads with MiXCR anew, one entry per CDR3 protein. This sample has 150,000 to 200,000 distinct CDR3 sequences, with more than 95% found just once. This chain uses TRBV20-1 with TRBJ2-7; a possible D gene is TRBD2 (6 bases). The origin of this receptor is a human donor with Susac syndrome. Specimen: CD4+ T cells from PBMCs. The CDR3 here is CSARDPGSGASYEQYF. The CDR3 DNA sequence: TGCAGTGCTAGAGATCCGGGTAGCGGAGCCTCCTACGAGCAGTACTTC.